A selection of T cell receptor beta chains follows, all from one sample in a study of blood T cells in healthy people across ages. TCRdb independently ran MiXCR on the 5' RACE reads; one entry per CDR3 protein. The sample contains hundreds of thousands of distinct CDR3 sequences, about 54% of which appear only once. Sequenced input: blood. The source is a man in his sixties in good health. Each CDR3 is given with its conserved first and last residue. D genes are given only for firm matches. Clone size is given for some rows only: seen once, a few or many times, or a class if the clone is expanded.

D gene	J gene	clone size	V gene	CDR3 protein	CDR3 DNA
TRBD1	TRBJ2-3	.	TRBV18	CASSPWTGDTDTQYF	TGTGCCAGCTCACCATGGACAGGGGACACAGATACACAGTATTTT
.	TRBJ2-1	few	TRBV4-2	CASSRRSRGSSDEQFF	TGTGCCAGCAGCCGAAGGAGTAGGGGCTCGAGCGATGAGCAGTTCTTC
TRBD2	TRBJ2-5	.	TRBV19	CASSPRPRGGKKETQYF	TGTGCCAGTAGTCCCCGCCCCCGGGGGGGCAAGAAGGAGACCCAGTACTTC
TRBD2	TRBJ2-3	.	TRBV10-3	CAISEPGGGAGDTQYF	TGTGCCATCAGTGAGCCTGGCGGGGGGGCCGGAGATACGCAGTATTTT
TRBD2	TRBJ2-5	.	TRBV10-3	CAIIKRGGPGRETQYF	TGTGCCATCATCAAGCGGGGGGGCCCAGGTCGAGAGACCCAGTACTTC
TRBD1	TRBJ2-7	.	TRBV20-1	CSARQGNGYEQYF	TGCAGTGCAAGACAGGGGAATGGTTACGAGCAGTACTTC
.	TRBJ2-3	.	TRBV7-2	CASSLDRGNTDTQYF	TGTGCCAGCAGCTTAGACCGGGGGAACACAGATACGCAGTATTTT
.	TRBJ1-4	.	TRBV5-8	CASSLRQVVNEKLFF	TGTGCCAGCAGCTTGAGACAGGTCGTGAATGAAAAACTGTTTTTT
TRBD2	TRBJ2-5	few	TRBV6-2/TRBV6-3	CASRKGLQETQYF	TGTGCCAGCAGAAAGGGACTACAAGAGACCCAGTACTTC
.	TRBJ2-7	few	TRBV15	CATSSSQGVRYF	TGTGCCACCAGCAGTTCCCAGGGCGTGCGGTACTTC
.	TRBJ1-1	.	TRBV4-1	CASRPRARGMNTEAFF	TGCGCCAGCAGGCCAAGGGCCAGGGGTATGAACACTGAAGCTTTCTTT
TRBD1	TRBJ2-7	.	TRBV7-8	CASSWGTGTLSYEQYF	TGTGCCAGCAGCTGGGGGACAGGGACCCTCTCCTACGAGCAGTACTTC
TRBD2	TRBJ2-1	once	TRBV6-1	CASSVSLGLAGDSSYNEQFF	TGTGCCAGCAGCGTGAGCTTGGGGCTAGCGGGGGATAGCTCCTACAATGAGCAGTTCTTC